This passage covers 28 T cell receptor beta chains from one sample sequenced in a study of T-cell reconstitution after alpha-beta-depleted transplantation in children. TCRbeta library construction was performed incorporating unique molecular identifiers. From the PCR reads, TCRdb called clonotypes with MiXCR, one entry per CDR3 protein. The sample has about 200,000 distinct CDR3 sequences; 7.5% to 9.5% are singletons. Sample: PBMCs, mostly from graft donor cells, taken 360 days after TCRalphabeta/CD19-depleted stem cell transplant. Source of these receptors: a male patient under 10 years old who had a stem cell transplant for acute myeloid leukemia, so the T cells may come from the graft donor.

This clonotype was seen many times. The genes are TRBV10-3 and TRBJ2-3; tentatively, D is TRBD1 or TRBD2 (5 bases each). The germline gives CDR1 ENHRY, CDR2 SYGVKD. V was clipped by 6 bases and J by 1 base, with 11 bases between them. CDR3 size: 14 residues. This CDR3 is CAIRWRGGTDTQYF. CDR3 nucleotide sequence: TGTGCCATCAGATGGAGAGGGGGCACAGATACGCAGTATTTT.

The sample holds a few counts of this clonotype. J is TRBJ2-2 and V is TRBV20-1; D call uncertain. Germline CDR1 is DFQATT and CDR2 is SNEGSKA (reference sequence). The CDR3 contains 15 residues. V dropped 3 bases and J dropped 0 bases, with 11 bases sitting between them. The CDR3 reads CSARGQASNTGELFF. The CDR3 bases are TGCAGTGCTAGGGGTCAGGCCTCGAACACCGGGGAGCTGTTTTTT.

V gene TRBV4-2 combines with J gene TRBJ2-7; TRBD2 aligns across 11 bases. Germline-derived CDR1 and CDR2 are LGHNA and YNFKEQ. V was pared by 1 base and J by 1 base, with 6 bases of the junction left unmatched. CDR3 size: 17 residues. The CDR3 DNA reads as TGTGCCAGCAGCCAAGGGACTAGCGGGTTCCTTTCCTACGAGCAGTACTTC. It codes for CASSQGTSGFLSYEQYF.

This clonotype was recorded many times. The chain uses TRBV28 and TRBJ2-4, with D maybe TRBD2 (6 bases). The CDR3 is made up of 17 amino acids. Germline V gene sequence: CDR1 MDHEN, CDR2 SYDVKM. V shed 6 bases and J shed 0 bases, with 18 bases lying between them. In nucleotides, the CDR3 is TGTGCCAGCAGAACCGCCAGCGGGTCTATAGCCAAAAACATTCAGTACTTC. This encodes CASRTASGSIAKNIQYF. The full variable domain, rest sourced from reference TRBV28 and TRBJ2-4, is DVKVTQSSRYLVKRTGEKVFLECVQDMDHENMFWYRQDPGLGLRLIYFSYDVKMKEKGDIPEGYSVSREKKERFSLILESASTNQTSMYLCASRTASGSIAKNIQYFGAGTRLSVL.

This clonotype was seen at least ten times. The gene calls are TRBV6-5 and TRBJ2-2; D tentatively reads TRBD1 or TRBD2 (5 bases each). Per the germline V gene, CDR1 is MNHEY and CDR2 is SVGAGI. This CDR3 has 12 residues. V gave up 6 bases and J gave up 3 bases, with 5 bases separating them. Written as DNA, the CDR3 is TGTGCCAGCAGGGGGGACACCGGGGAGCTGTTTTTT. This codes for CASRGDTGELFF.

This clonotype was counted many times. The genes are TRBV12-3 or TRBV12-4 and TRBJ2-7; 7 bases line up with TRBD2. With 5 bases clipped from V and 10 bases from J, the junction kept 11 bases outside the gene matches. This CDR3 contains 13 residues. The CDR3 sequence: CASSGLERTTQYF. In DNA form, the CDR3 reads TGTGCCAGCAGTGGACTAGAGCGGACAACACAGTACTTC.

This chain links TRBV20-1 with TRBJ1-5, with 7 positions matching TRBD1. Per the germline V gene, CDR1 is DFQATT and CDR2 is SNEGSKA (reference sequence). This CDR3 is 14 amino acids long. V shed 3 bases and J 5 bases; nucleotides not matched to a gene: 7. CDR3 sequence: CSARPGQGDQPQHF. The CDR3 region has the DNA TGCAGTGCTAGGCCGGGGCAGGGGGATCAGCCCCAGCATTTT.

J is TRBJ1-5 and V is TRBV7-2; 7 bases line up with TRBD1. This CDR3 has 13 residues. Germline CDR1 reads SGHTA; CDR2 reads FQGNSA. Losses at the gene ends were 5 bases for V and 7 bases for J; bases not matched to a gene: 5. CDR3: CASSGDRDQPQHF. In nucleotides, the CDR3 is TGTGCCAGCAGCGGGGACAGAGACCAGCCCCAGCATTTT.

This clonotype was detected ten times or more. The chain employs TRBV12-3 or TRBV12-4 and TRBJ2-7; TRBD2 aligns across 7 bases. Trimming took 2 bases from V and 2 from J; bases not matched to a gene: 9. The length of the CDR3 is 16 residues. The CDR3 protein is CASSLYWGGEAYEQYF. The CDR3 DNA reads as TGTGCCAGCAGTTTATATTGGGGGGGAGAGGCCTACGAGCAGTACTTC.

This clonotype has a count of ten or more. V gene TRBV20-1 combines with J gene TRBJ2-7, with 9 bases identical to TRBD1. Trimming removed 1 base from V and 3 bases from J; junction bases left unmatched: 1. The CDR3 extends over 13 amino acids. From germline, CDR1 is DFQATT and CDR2 SNEGSKA (reference sequence). The chain's CDR3 is CSARGDRDYEQYV. In nucleotides, the CDR3 is TGCAGTGCTAGAGGGGACAGGGACTACGAGCAGTACGTC.

This clonotype was detected ten times or more. This rearrangement joins TRBV29-1 to TRBJ1-1; no clear D gene. The CDR3 has 12 residues. Germline V lookup: CDR1 SQVTM, CDR2 ANQGSEA. The V gene lost 0 bases and the J gene lost 10 bases, with 12 bases spanning the gap. CDR3 bases: TGCAGCGTTGAAGACCAGAGGGAGTCAGCTTTCTTT. This gives the protein CSVEDQRESAFF.

This clonotype was counted at least ten times. The rearrangement links TRBV29-1 to TRBJ2-7, with D possibly matching TRBD2 (5 bases). The CDR3 is 13 residues long. Germline CDR1 and CDR2: SQVTM and ANQGSEA. Trimming left V 6 bases short and J 6 bases short, with 18 bases between. The CDR3 coding sequence is TGCAGCGTCCAGACGAGGGCAACATCCGAGCAGTACTTC. Translation gives CSVQTRATSEQYF.

There are many counts of this clonotype. The CDR3 is CATSSAGVMGTQYF. As DNA, the CDR3 is TGCGCCACCAGCAGCGCGGGGGTTATGGGTACGCAGTATTTT. V and J are TRBV10-1 and TRBJ2-3, with 7 nucleotides matching TRBD2. The germline gives CDR1 WNHNN, CDR2 SYGVQD (reference sequence). V was pared by 10 bases and J by 8 bases, with 15 bases of the junction left unmatched. CDR3 length: 14 amino acids.

The chain uses TRBV4-3 and TRBJ2-1, with 8 bases matching TRBD2. CDR1 and CDR2 (germline): LGHNA, YSLEER. J gave up 6 bases and V 4 bases, and 11 bases lay outside the gene matches. This CDR3 is 16 amino acids long. CDR3 amino acids: CASSLGGGLAANEQFF. DNA for the CDR3: TGCGCCAGCAGCCTCGGGGGGGGGCTAGCGGCCAATGAGCAGTTCTTC.

In this sample, this clonotype turned up a few times. The chain links TRBV12-3 or TRBV12-4 to TRBJ2-5; no clear D gene. Deletions cut 5 bases from V and 1 base from J, with 11 bases between. The CDR3 length is 14 residues. This chain's CDR3 is CASSPNSPQETQYF. The CDR3 bases are TGTGCCAGCAGTCCAAACTCTCCCCAAGAGACCCAGTACTTC.

This clonotype has more than one count but fewer than ten. The chain combines TRBV3-1 with TRBJ2-5, with 7 bases identical to TRBD1. The CDR3 runs 16 residues. The germline CDR1 and CDR2 sequences are LGHDT and YNNKEL (reference sequence). With V trimmed by 2 bases and J by 5 bases, 11 bases remained unmatched. CDR3 in DNA: TGTGCCAGCAGCCAAACGGACAGGCCTCTGGCGGAGACCCAGTACTTC. It encodes CASSQTDRPLAETQYF.

CDR3 sequence: CASSVGRIVKTGELFF. The CDR3 DNA follows: TGCGCCAGCAGCGTTGGACGGATAGTAAAAACCGGGGAGCTGTTTTTT. The gene calls are TRBV5-1 and TRBJ2-2; no clear D. V shed 4 bases and J shed 5 bases, with 18 bases lying between them. Per the germline V gene, CDR1 is SGHRS and CDR2 is YFSETQ. The CDR3 totals 16 residues.

This clonotype was detected ten times or more. V is TRBV20-1 and J is TRBJ1-5; TRBD1 matches at 8 bases. Germline CDR1 DFQATT, CDR2 SNEGSKA (reference sequence). V lost 0 bases to trimming and J lost 7 bases; unmatched junction nucleotides: 5. The length of the CDR3 is 14 residues. DNA for the CDR3: TGCAGTGCTAGAGATCGGGACAGGTGGCAGCCCCAGCATTTT. Translating gives CSARDRDRWQPQHF.

The CDR3 reads CASSLFGLWAQETQYF. CDR3 in DNA: TGTGCCAGCAGCTTATTTGGCTTGTGGGCTCAAGAGACCCAGTACTTC. The chain recombines TRBV7-2 with TRBJ2-5; no definite D call. Germline V lookup: CDR1 SGHTA, CDR2 FQGNSA. There are 16 residues in the CDR3. Trimming cost V 2 bases and J 2 bases, with 15 bases left between them.

This clonotype was detected ten times or more. The V gene is TRBV7-8, the J gene TRBJ2-3; tentatively, D is TRBD2 (5 bases). The CDR3 is 13 amino acids. Trimming took 1 base from V and 6 from J, leaving 8 bases between them. Looked up from germline, CDR1 is SGHVS and CDR2 is FQNEAQ. The CDR3 spells CASSLGGSDTQYF. The CDR3 DNA follows: TGTGCCAGCAGCTTAGGAGGGTCCGATACGCAGTATTTT.

Ten or more counts support this clonotype. The chain recombines TRBV12-3 or TRBV12-4 with TRBJ2-7; D is undetermined. Between the trimmed V and J ends, which lost 3 bases and 4 bases, there was a span of 10 bases. This CDR3 region has 13 residues. The CDR3 is CASSFAGTYEQYF. DNA for the CDR3: TGTGCCAGCAGTTTCGCAGGAACTTACGAGCAGTACTTC.

This clonotype was seen many times. This chain joins TRBV20-1 and TRBJ2-5, with 9 bases identical to TRBD2. There are 14 residues in the CDR3. CDR1 is DFQATT and CDR2 is SNEGSKA in the germline V gene (reference sequence). V gave up 3 bases and J gave up 4 bases; unmatched junction bases: 6. The CDR3 sequence is CSARREGRLETQYF. Here the CDR3 DNA reads TGCAGTGCTAGGCGGGAGGGCCGTTTAGAGACCCAGTACTTC.

This clonotype was counted at least ten times. The rearrangement links TRBV7-9 to TRBJ2-7; D remains unclear. The CDR3 has 11 amino acids. Germline V gene data show CDR1 as SEHNR and CDR2 as FQNEAQ (reference sequence). Between the trimmed V and J ends, which lost 5 bases and 3 bases, there was a span of 5 bases. CDR3 loop: CASSPYYEQYF. CDR3 DNA: TGTGCCAGCAGCCCTTACTACGAGCAGTACTTC.

This clonotype was seen only a few times. The chain has TRBV14 and TRBJ2-1; TRBD2 matches at 11 bases. This CDR3 is built from 17 residues. Trimming at V came to 4 bases and at J to 4 bases, leaving 9 bases not matched to a gene. Germline V gene data show CDR1 as SGHDN and CDR2 as FVKESK. The CDR3 DNA reads TGTGCCAGCAGCCCGGGACTAGCGGCCGAAGTATACAATGAGCAGTTCTTC. As protein: CASSPGLAAEVYNEQFF.

As for this clonotype: Given a much more abundant clone one base away, this may be a read error. V and J are TRBV12-3 or TRBV12-4 and TRBJ1-5; possible D gene TRBD1, 5 bases. Trimming removed 8 bases from V and 4 bases from J, with 15 bases in between. The CDR3 is 14 residues long. The chain's CDR3 is CASCDTGGNQPQHF. The CDR3 nucleotides are TGTGCCAGCTGTGATACAGGTGGAAATCAGCCCCAGCATTTT.

V and J are TRBV9 and TRBJ1-1; TRBD1 is a possible D gene (5 bases). Trimming took 0 bases from V and 4 from J, leaving 10 bases between them. CDR1 SGDLS and CDR2 YYNGEE come from the germline V gene. CDR3 length equals 14 residues. CDR3 DNA sequence: TGTGCCAGCAGCGTAGCTACGAGGGGCACTGAAGCTTTCTTT. It yields the protein CASSVATRGTEAFF.

This clonotype was detected a few times. The chain's CDR3 is CSAREDSNQPQHF. The CDR3 DNA sequence: TGCAGTGCTAGAGAGGATAGCAATCAGCCCCAGCATTTT. This chain connects TRBV20-1 to TRBJ1-5; D is ambiguous. Per the germline V gene, CDR1 is DFQATT and CDR2 is SNEGSKA (reference sequence). The CDR3 spans 13 residues. V shed 0 bases and J shed 0 bases, with 3 bases lying between them.

This clonotype was observed at least ten times. The V call is TRBV20-1, the J call TRBJ2-3; the match to TRBD1 covers 9 bases. The CDR3 is 16 residues long. With 6 bases clipped from V and 1 base from J, the junction kept 11 bases outside the gene matches. Germline loops: CDR1 DFQATT, CDR2 SNEGSKA (reference sequence). Here the CDR3 DNA reads TGCAGTGCCCGCGGGATTTGGGACAGGGGCACAGATACGCAGTATTTT. Translation: CSARGIWDRGTDTQYF.